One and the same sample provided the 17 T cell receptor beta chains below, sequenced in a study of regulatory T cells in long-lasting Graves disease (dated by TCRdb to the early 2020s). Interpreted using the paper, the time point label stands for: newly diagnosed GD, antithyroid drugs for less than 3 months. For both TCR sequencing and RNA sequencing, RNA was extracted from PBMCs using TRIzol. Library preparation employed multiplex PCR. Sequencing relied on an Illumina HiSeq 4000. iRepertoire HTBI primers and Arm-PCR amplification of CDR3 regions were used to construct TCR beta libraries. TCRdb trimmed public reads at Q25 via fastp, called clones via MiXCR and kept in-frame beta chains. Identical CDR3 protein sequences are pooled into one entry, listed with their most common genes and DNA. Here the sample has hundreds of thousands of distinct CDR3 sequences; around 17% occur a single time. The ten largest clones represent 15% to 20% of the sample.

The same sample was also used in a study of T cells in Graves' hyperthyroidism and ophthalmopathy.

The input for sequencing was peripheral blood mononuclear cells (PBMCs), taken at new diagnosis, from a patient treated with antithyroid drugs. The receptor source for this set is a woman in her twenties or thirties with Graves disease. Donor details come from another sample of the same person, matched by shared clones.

CDR3 protein: CSARRQETQYF. DNA of the CDR3: TGCAGTGCTAGGAGGCAGGAGACCCAGTACTTC. The chain uses TRBV20-1 and TRBJ2-5, with D hard to call. Per germline, CDR1 DFQATT and CDR2 SNEGSKA (reference sequence). Trimming took 3 bases from V and 5 from J, leaving 7 bases between them. The CDR3 runs to 11 residues.

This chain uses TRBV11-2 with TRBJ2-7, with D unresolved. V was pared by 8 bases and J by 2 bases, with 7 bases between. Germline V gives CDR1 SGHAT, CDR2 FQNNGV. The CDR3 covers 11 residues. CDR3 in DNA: TGTGCCAGCGAAGAAACCTACGAGCAGTACTTC. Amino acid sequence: CASEETYEQYF. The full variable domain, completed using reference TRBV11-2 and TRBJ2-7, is EAGVAQSPRYKIIEKRQSVAFWCNPISGHATLYWYQQILGQGPKLLIQFQNNGVVDDSQLPKDRFSAERLKGVDSTLKIQPAKLEDSAVYLCASEETYEQYFGPGTRLTVT.

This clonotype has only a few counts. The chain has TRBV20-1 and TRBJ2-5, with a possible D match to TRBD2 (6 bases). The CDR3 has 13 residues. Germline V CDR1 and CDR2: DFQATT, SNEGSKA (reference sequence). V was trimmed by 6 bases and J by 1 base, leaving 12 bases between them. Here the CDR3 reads CSAPRRGQETQYF. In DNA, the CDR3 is TGCAGTGCCCCCCGGCGGGGCCAAGAGACCCAGTACTTC.

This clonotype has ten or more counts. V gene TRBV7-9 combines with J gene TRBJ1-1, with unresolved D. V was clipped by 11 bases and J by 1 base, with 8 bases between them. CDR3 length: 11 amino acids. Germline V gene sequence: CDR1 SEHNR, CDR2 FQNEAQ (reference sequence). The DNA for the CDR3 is TGTGCCCACCAGGAGAACACTGAAGCTTTCTTT. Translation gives CAHQENTEAFF.

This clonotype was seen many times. CDR3 region: CAWSVLGTENYGYTF. The CDR3 region has the DNA TGTGCCTGGAGTGTACTGGGGACGGAGAACTATGGCTACACCTTC. V and J are TRBV30 and TRBJ1-2; possible D gene TRBD1, 5 bases. Trimming took 0 bases from V and 2 from J, leaving 13 bases between them. Per the germline V gene, CDR1 is GTSNPN and CDR2 is SVGIG (reference sequence). CDR3 length: 15 residues.

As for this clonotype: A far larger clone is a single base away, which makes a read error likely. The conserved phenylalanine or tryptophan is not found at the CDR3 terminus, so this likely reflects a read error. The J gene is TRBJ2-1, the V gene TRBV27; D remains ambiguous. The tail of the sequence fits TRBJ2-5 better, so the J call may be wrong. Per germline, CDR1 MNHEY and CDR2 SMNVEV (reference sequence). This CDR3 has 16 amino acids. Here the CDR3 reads CASSVAQAGSQETQYL. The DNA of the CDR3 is TGTGCCAGCAGTGTCGCCCAAGCAGGAAGCCAAGAGACCCAGTACCTC.

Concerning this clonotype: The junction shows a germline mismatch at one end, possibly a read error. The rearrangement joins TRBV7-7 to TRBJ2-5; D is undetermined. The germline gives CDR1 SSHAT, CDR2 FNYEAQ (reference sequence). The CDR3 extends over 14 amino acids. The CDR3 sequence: CASSPTHSQETQYF. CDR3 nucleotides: TGTGCTAGCAGCCCGACCCACAGTCAAGAGACCCAGTACTTC.

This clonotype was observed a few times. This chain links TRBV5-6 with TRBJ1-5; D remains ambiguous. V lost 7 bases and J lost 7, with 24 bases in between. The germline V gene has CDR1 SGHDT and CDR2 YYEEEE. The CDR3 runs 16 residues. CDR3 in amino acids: CASARSGGPVGQPQHF. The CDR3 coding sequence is TGTGCCAGCGCTAGAAGTGGAGGTCCGGTGGGCCAGCCCCAGCATTTT.

Written as DNA, the CDR3 is TGTGCCAGCAGCCGTCACGGACAGCAAGAGACCCAGTACTTC. Its translation is CASSRHGQQETQYF. The V and J genes are TRBV7-3 and TRBJ2-5; perhaps TRBD1 as D (6 bases). V was trimmed by 5 bases and J by 2 bases, leaving 12 bases between them. CDR1 is SGHTA, CDR2 FQGTGA, per germline. The CDR3 covers 14 residues.

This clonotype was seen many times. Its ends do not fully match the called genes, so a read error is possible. The CDR3 DNA follows: TGTGCCAGCAGTTCAGACAGGGTTAATACTGAGGCTTTCTTT. Translated, it gives CASSSDRVNTEAFF. The rearrangement joins TRBV27 to TRBJ1-1, with 7 bases matching TRBD1. This CDR3 has 14 amino acids. Germline CDR1 and CDR2: MNHEY and SMNVEV (reference sequence).

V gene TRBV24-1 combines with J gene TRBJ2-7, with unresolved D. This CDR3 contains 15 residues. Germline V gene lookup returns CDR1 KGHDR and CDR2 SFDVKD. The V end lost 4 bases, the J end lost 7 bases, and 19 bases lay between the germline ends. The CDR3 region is CATSDQTDLSGEQYF. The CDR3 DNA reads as TGTGCCACCAGTGACCAGACGGACCTCTCCGGTGAGCAGTACTTC.

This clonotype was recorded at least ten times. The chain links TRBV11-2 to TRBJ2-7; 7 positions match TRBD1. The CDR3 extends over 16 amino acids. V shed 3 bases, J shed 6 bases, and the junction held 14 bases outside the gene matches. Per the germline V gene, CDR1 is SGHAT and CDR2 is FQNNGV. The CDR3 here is CASSLDTGAIGAEQYF. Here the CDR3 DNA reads TGTGCCAGCAGCTTGGACACAGGGGCGATAGGGGCCGAGCAGTACTTC.

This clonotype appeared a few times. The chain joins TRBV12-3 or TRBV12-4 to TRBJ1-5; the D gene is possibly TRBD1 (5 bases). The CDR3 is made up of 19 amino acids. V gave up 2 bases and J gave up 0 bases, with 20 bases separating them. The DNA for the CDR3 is TGTGCCAGCAGTTTAATCGTGGGGGACCTCTATTATAGCAATCAGCCCCAGCATTTT. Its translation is CASSLIVGDLYYSNQPQHF.

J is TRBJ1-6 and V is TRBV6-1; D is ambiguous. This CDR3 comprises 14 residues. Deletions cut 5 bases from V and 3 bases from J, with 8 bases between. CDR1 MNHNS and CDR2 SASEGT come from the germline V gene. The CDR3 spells CASSKPGYNSPLHF. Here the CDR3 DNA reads TGTGCCAGCAGTAAGCCAGGCTATAATTCACCCCTCCACTTT.

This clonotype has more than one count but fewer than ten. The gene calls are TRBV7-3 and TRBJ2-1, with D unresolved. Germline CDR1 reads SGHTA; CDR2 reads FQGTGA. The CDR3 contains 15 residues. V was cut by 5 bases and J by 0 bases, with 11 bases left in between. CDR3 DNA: TGTGCCAGCAGCACGGCGTCCAGCTCCTACAATGAGCAGTTCTTC. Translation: CASSTASSSYNEQFF.

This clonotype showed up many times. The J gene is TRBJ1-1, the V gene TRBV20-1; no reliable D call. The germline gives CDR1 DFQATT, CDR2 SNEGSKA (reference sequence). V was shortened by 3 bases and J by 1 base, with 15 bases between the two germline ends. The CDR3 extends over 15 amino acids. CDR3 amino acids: CSASFPGRTNTEAFF. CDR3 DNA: TGCAGTGCTAGCTTCCCCGGACGGACGAACACTGAAGCTTTCTTT.

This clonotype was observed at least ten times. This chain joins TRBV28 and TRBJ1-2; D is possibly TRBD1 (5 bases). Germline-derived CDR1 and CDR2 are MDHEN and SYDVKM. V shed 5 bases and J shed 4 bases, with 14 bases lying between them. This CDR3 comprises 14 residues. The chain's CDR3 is CASSVPKQAYGYTF. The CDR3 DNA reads TGTGCCAGCAGTGTGCCCAAACAGGCCTATGGCTACACCTTC.